This T cell receptor beta chain is drawn from a study of T cells in Graves' hyperthyroidism and ophthalmopathy. It was RNA transcripts that yielded the amplified TCR beta CDR3 regions. During a first-round RT-PCR of the TCR CDR3, the HTBI primer set was used. TCRdb fed the multiplex PCR reads into MiXCR, producing one record per CDR3 protein. The table shows about 360,000 distinct CDR3 sequences, with roughly an eighth occurring only once. This clonotype turned up a few times. A single base separates this from a much larger clone, so it may be a read error. Material: blood. The receptor's source is a woman in her late teens or twenties with Graves' hyperthyroidism.

This chain's CDR3 is CASSFRRGGFNEQFF. CDR3 bases: TGTGCCAGCAGTTTTAGGAGAGGGGGCTTCAATGAGCAGTTCTTC. This sequence joins TRBV12-3 or TRBV12-4 and TRBJ2-1; the match to TRBD1 covers 7 bases. This CDR3 has 15 amino acids. J was trimmed by 6 bases and V by 3 bases; bases with no gene match: 8.